This T cell receptor beta chain was captured by sequencing in a study of monozygotic twins with inflammatory bowel disease. Researchers put TCRalpha and TCRbeta cDNA through two nested PCRs lasting around 16 and 10 cycles. TCRdb re-called the 5' RACE reads; every CDR3 protein appears as one record, without DNA. The sample includes some 190,000 distinct CDR3 sequences. Germline V CDR1 and CDR2: SQVTM, ANQGSEA. CDR3 size: 15 residues. The specimen sequenced was blood. V and J are TRBV29-1 and TRBJ1-1; TCRdb gives TRBD1 as the D gene, but with no DNA this cannot be confirmed. This sequence originates from a human donor with ulcerative colitis or Crohn's disease, or a healthy co-twin of an affected twin (not recorded which). The CDR3 region is CSGTDLRTGKTSAFF.